This is a list of T cell receptor beta chains from one sample in a study of blood T cell repertoires in COVID-19. The method was immunoSEQ multiplex PCR; TCRdb's version includes in-frame clones alone and lacks a portion of them. Of about 140,000 clones listed, 84% were seen once; the top ten hold around 9%. The sequenced sample consisted of peripheral blood. Receptor source: a man younger than 40 with COVID-19, enrolled during active disease. Each CDR3 is given with its conserved first and last residue. Each record gives: J gene, V gene, CDR3 length, clone size, D gene, CDR3 DNA, CDR3 protein. The D gene is left open where the match is weak. Clone size, where shown, is once, few, many, or a class for clones that have expanded.

j_call: TRBJ2-2
v_call: TRBV29-1
cdr3_length: 13
clone_size: NA
d_call: TRBD1
cdr3_nt: TGCAGCCATAGACAGGGTATGGGCGGGGAGCTGTTTTTT
cdr3_aa: CSHRQGMGGELFF

j_call: TRBJ2-1
v_call: TRBV5-5
cdr3_length: 12
clone_size: NA
d_call: TRBD2
cdr3_nt: TGTGCCAGCAGCTTGGGAGCGGGAGAGCAGTTCTTC
cdr3_aa: CASSLGAGEQFF

j_call: TRBJ1-2
v_call: TRBV27
cdr3_length: 13
clone_size: NA
d_call: NA
cdr3_nt: TGTGCCAGCAGCCTCCGGGGGACCGGAGGCTACACCTTC
cdr3_aa: CASSLRGTGGYTF

j_call: TRBJ2-7
v_call: TRBV11-2
cdr3_length: 13
clone_size: NA
d_call: NA
cdr3_nt: TGTGCCAGCAGCTTAGGACCCGGGTACGAGCAGTACTTC
cdr3_aa: CASSLGPGYEQYF

j_call: TRBJ2-5
v_call: TRBV7-2
cdr3_length: 15
clone_size: NA
d_call: NA
cdr3_nt: TGTGCCAGCAGCCCAAAAGGACTGCCCGTAGAGACCCAGTACTTC
cdr3_aa: CASSPKGLPVETQYF

j_call: TRBJ2-3
v_call: TRBV15
cdr3_length: 15
clone_size: NA
d_call: NA
cdr3_nt: TGTGCCACCAGCAGAGAACCGGGAGCCATAGATACGCAGTATTTT
cdr3_aa: CATSREPGAIDTQYF

j_call: TRBJ1-2
v_call: TRBV6-6
cdr3_length: 14
clone_size: NA
d_call: TRBD1
cdr3_nt: TGTGCCAGCAGACAAACAGGGGGTGACTATGGCTACACCTTC
cdr3_aa: CASRQTGGDYGYTF

j_call: TRBJ2-1
v_call: TRBV28
cdr3_length: 14
clone_size: NA
d_call: NA
cdr3_nt: TGTGCCAGCAGTTCCCCCCCGGAGCTCAATGAGCAGTTCTTC
cdr3_aa: CASSSPPELNEQFF

j_call: TRBJ2-5
v_call: TRBV7-7
cdr3_length: 16
clone_size: NA
d_call: NA
cdr3_nt: TGTGCTAGCAGCTTAGGAGGTTTGGCGGGTCAAGAGACCCAGTACTTC
cdr3_aa: CASSLGGLAGQETQYF

j_call: TRBJ1-2
v_call: TRBV29-1
cdr3_length: 15
clone_size: NA
d_call: TRBD1
cdr3_nt: TGCAGCGTTGAAGGGACAGGGGCCGGGTGGTATGGCTACACCTTC
cdr3_aa: CSVEGTGAGWYGYTF

j_call: TRBJ2-1
v_call: TRBV3-1/TRBV3-2
cdr3_length: 14
clone_size: NA
d_call: NA
cdr3_nt: TGTGCCAGCAGCCTAGCGGTTCCCTACAATGAGCAGTTCTTC
cdr3_aa: CASSLAVPYNEQFF

j_call: TRBJ1-2
v_call: TRBV5-4
cdr3_length: 15
clone_size: NA
d_call: TRBD1
cdr3_nt: TGTGCCAGCAGCCCTCCAGACAGGGGTAACTATGGCTACACCTTC
cdr3_aa: CASSPPDRGNYGYTF

j_call: TRBJ2-1
v_call: TRBV28
cdr3_length: 15
clone_size: NA
d_call: TRBD2
cdr3_nt: TGTGCCAGCAGCCGCGGGACTAGCGGGGCGAATGAGCAGTTCTTC
cdr3_aa: CASSRGTSGANEQFF

j_call: TRBJ2-5
v_call: TRBV5-4
cdr3_length: 15
clone_size: NA
d_call: NA
cdr3_nt: TGTGCCAGCAGCCTTTCTCCAGGGCCCCAAGAGACCCAGTACTTC
cdr3_aa: CASSLSPGPQETQYF

j_call: TRBJ2-6
v_call: TRBV9
cdr3_length: 13
clone_size: NA
d_call: NA
cdr3_nt: TGTGCCAGCAGCACAGCTGGGGCCAACGTCCTGACTTTC
cdr3_aa: CASSTAGANVLTF

j_call: TRBJ2-2
v_call: TRBV18
cdr3_length: 16
clone_size: NA
d_call: NA
cdr3_nt: TGTGCCAGCTCCAACCGGGGGGCCTCTGACACCGGGGAGCTGTTTTTT
cdr3_aa: CASSNRGASDTGELFF

j_call: TRBJ1-4
v_call: TRBV29-1
cdr3_length: 15
clone_size: NA
d_call: TRBD1
cdr3_nt: TGCAGCGTTTCAGGGACAGGAGGAGGGAATGAAAAACTGTTTTTT
cdr3_aa: CSVSGTGGGNEKLFF

j_call: TRBJ2-1
v_call: TRBV6-5
cdr3_length: 13
clone_size: NA
d_call: NA
cdr3_nt: TGTGCCAGCAGTCGAGACCGACGGGGTGAGCAGTTCTTC
cdr3_aa: CASSRDRRGEQFF

j_call: TRBJ1-2
v_call: TRBV30
cdr3_length: 13
clone_size: NA
d_call: NA
cdr3_nt: TGTGCCTGGAGCCGACCCCCCAGGCAGGGCTACACCTTC
cdr3_aa: CAWSRPPRQGYTF

j_call: TRBJ1-1
v_call: TRBV15
cdr3_length: 17
clone_size: NA
d_call: NA
cdr3_nt: TGTGCCACCAGCAGAGATCCCCCGGGGGGAATGAACACTGAAGCTTTCTTT
cdr3_aa: CATSRDPPGGMNTEAFF

j_call: TRBJ2-1
v_call: TRBV9
cdr3_length: 15
clone_size: once
d_call: NA
cdr3_nt: TGTGCCAGCAGCGAGAGGGGGTTCTCCTACAATGAGCAGTTCTTC
cdr3_aa: CASSERGFSYNEQFF

j_call: TRBJ1-1
v_call: TRBV29-1
cdr3_length: 13
clone_size: NA
d_call: NA
cdr3_nt: TGCAGCGTTAGTCCGAAGGCCGGGACTGAAGCTTTCTTT
cdr3_aa: CSVSPKAGTEAFF

j_call: TRBJ2-1
v_call: TRBV21-1
cdr3_length: 14
clone_size: NA
d_call: NA
cdr3_nt: TGTGCCAGCATCCAGGGGGCTAGGTACAATGAGCAGTTCTTC
cdr3_aa: CASIQGARYNEQFF

j_call: TRBJ2-7
v_call: TRBV5-1
cdr3_length: 16
clone_size: NA
d_call: TRBD2
cdr3_nt: TGCGCCAGCAGCTTGCTGGCAGCGGGAGACGCCTACGAGCAGTACTTC
cdr3_aa: CASSLLAAGDAYEQYF

j_call: TRBJ1-5
v_call: TRBV6-2/TRBV6-3
cdr3_length: 15
clone_size: NA
d_call: NA
cdr3_nt: TGTGCCAGCAGTTACTGGGCGACTAGGGATCAGCCCCAGCATTTT
cdr3_aa: CASSYWATRDQPQHF

j_call: TRBJ2-1
v_call: TRBV28
cdr3_length: 14
clone_size: NA
d_call: TRBD1
cdr3_nt: TGTGCCAGCAGCCGGGACAGGAACTACAATGAGCAGTTCTTC
cdr3_aa: CASSRDRNYNEQFF

j_call: TRBJ1-2
v_call: TRBV18
cdr3_length: 18
clone_size: NA
d_call: NA
cdr3_nt: TGTGCCAGCTCCCTTTGGGACCGGACAGCCCCTCAGAACTATGGCTACACCTTC
cdr3_aa: CASSLWDRTAPQNYGYTF

j_call: TRBJ1-1
v_call: TRBV11-3
cdr3_length: 13
clone_size: NA
d_call: NA
cdr3_nt: TGTGCCAGCAGCCAACGGGAGGGCACTGAAGCTTTCTTT
cdr3_aa: CASSQREGTEAFF

j_call: TRBJ1-1
v_call: TRBV6-2/TRBV6-3
cdr3_length: 12
clone_size: NA
d_call: NA
cdr3_nt: TGTGCCAGCAGCCCCGTGAGGACTGAAGCTTTCTTT
cdr3_aa: CASSPVRTEAFF

j_call: TRBJ2-1
v_call: TRBV7-9
cdr3_length: 11
clone_size: NA
d_call: NA
cdr3_nt: TGTGCCAGCAGCGAGTTTAATGAGCAGTTCTTC
cdr3_aa: CASSEFNEQFF

j_call: TRBJ1-4
v_call: TRBV2
cdr3_length: 14
clone_size: NA
d_call: NA
cdr3_nt: TGTGCCAGCAGTGGGGATCAGGGTTGGGAAAAACTGTTTTTT
cdr3_aa: CASSGDQGWEKLFF

j_call: TRBJ2-3
v_call: TRBV6-5
cdr3_length: 14
clone_size: NA
d_call: NA
cdr3_nt: TGTGCCAGCAAACCGACAGCTAGCACAGATACGCAGTATTTT
cdr3_aa: CASKPTASTDTQYF

j_call: TRBJ2-3
v_call: TRBV28
cdr3_length: 12
clone_size: NA
d_call: NA
cdr3_nt: TGTGCCAGCAATCGGGACACCAATACGCAGTATTTT
cdr3_aa: CASNRDTNTQYF

j_call: TRBJ1-6
v_call: TRBV30
cdr3_length: 15
clone_size: once
d_call: TRBD1
cdr3_nt: TGTGCCTGGAGGCCAAGGGACAGGGATAATTCACCCCTCCACTTT
cdr3_aa: CAWRPRDRDNSPLHF

j_call: TRBJ1-6
v_call: TRBV3-1/TRBV3-2
cdr3_length: 14
clone_size: NA
d_call: NA
cdr3_nt: TGTGCCAGCAGCCCAGCCCCGACATTTTCACCCCTCCACTTT
cdr3_aa: CASSPAPTFSPLHF

j_call: TRBJ1-6
v_call: TRBV28
cdr3_length: 15
clone_size: once
d_call: TRBD1
cdr3_nt: TGTGCCAGCAGTTTACCGGGACAGGGTAATTCACCCCTCCACTTT
cdr3_aa: CASSLPGQGNSPLHF

j_call: TRBJ2-5
v_call: TRBV7-6
cdr3_length: 15
clone_size: NA
d_call: TRBD2
cdr3_nt: TGTGCCAGCAGCTCCCGACTAGCGGACCAAGAGACCCAGTACTTC
cdr3_aa: CASSSRLADQETQYF

j_call: TRBJ2-1
v_call: TRBV9
cdr3_length: 18
clone_size: NA
d_call: TRBD1
cdr3_nt: TGTGCCAGCAGTTTTAGGTCCGACAGGGAGCACTCCTACAATGAGCAGTTCTTC
cdr3_aa: CASSFRSDREHSYNEQFF

j_call: TRBJ2-3
v_call: TRBV27
cdr3_length: 13
clone_size: NA
d_call: TRBD1
cdr3_nt: TGTGCCAGCAGCGGACAGGTCACAGATACGCAGTATTTT
cdr3_aa: CASSGQVTDTQYF

j_call: TRBJ2-7
v_call: TRBV10-2
cdr3_length: 11
clone_size: few
d_call: NA
cdr3_nt: TGCGCCAGCACCCCCCGGGACGAGCAGTACTTC
cdr3_aa: CASTPRDEQYF

j_call: TRBJ1-2
v_call: TRBV29-1
cdr3_length: 15
clone_size: NA
d_call: TRBD1
cdr3_nt: TGCAGCGCCCCGGGACAGAGGGGCGAAAACTATGGCTACACCTTC
cdr3_aa: CSAPGQRGENYGYTF

j_call: TRBJ1-3
v_call: TRBV3-1/TRBV3-2
cdr3_length: 15
clone_size: NA
d_call: NA
cdr3_nt: TGTGCCAGCAGCCATCGGGGGGAAGGTGGAAACACCATATATTTT
cdr3_aa: CASSHRGEGGNTIYF

j_call: TRBJ1-1
v_call: TRBV18
cdr3_length: 15
clone_size: NA
d_call: TRBD1
cdr3_nt: TGTGCCAGCTCACTCGACAGGGGGCGCTACACTGAAGCTTTCTTT
cdr3_aa: CASSLDRGRYTEAFF

j_call: TRBJ2-2
v_call: TRBV6-6
cdr3_length: 16
clone_size: NA
d_call: TRBD1
cdr3_nt: TGTGCCAGCAGCACACCCGGGACAGGGGGCAAAGGGGAGCTGTTTTTT
cdr3_aa: CASSTPGTGGKGELFF

j_call: TRBJ1-1
v_call: TRBV5-5
cdr3_length: 14
clone_size: NA
d_call: NA
cdr3_nt: TGTGCCAGCAGCTTGGAATGGGCGAACACTGAAGCTTTCTTT
cdr3_aa: CASSLEWANTEAFF

j_call: TRBJ2-3
v_call: TRBV7-3
cdr3_length: 14
clone_size: NA
d_call: NA
cdr3_nt: TGTGCCAGCAGCCCCCGGACAGACACAGATACGCAGTATTTT
cdr3_aa: CASSPRTDTDTQYF

j_call: TRBJ2-2
v_call: TRBV6-2/TRBV6-3
cdr3_length: 16
clone_size: few
d_call: TRBD2
cdr3_nt: TGTGCCAGCAGTCGCCTAGCGGGAATCGGCACCGGGGAGCTGTTTTTT
cdr3_aa: CASSRLAGIGTGELFF

j_call: TRBJ2-3
v_call: TRBV7-9
cdr3_length: 15
clone_size: NA
d_call: TRBD2
cdr3_nt: TGTGCCAGCAGCCCTAGCGGGAGGAACACAGATACGCAGTATTTT
cdr3_aa: CASSPSGRNTDTQYF

j_call: TRBJ2-7
v_call: TRBV6-5
cdr3_length: 14
clone_size: NA
d_call: TRBD1
cdr3_nt: TGTGCCAGCGGTTCGACAGGGAAAGGCTACGAGCAGTACTTC
cdr3_aa: CASGSTGKGYEQYF

j_call: TRBJ2-7
v_call: TRBV24-1
cdr3_length: 13
clone_size: NA
d_call: NA
cdr3_nt: TGTGCCACCAGTGACCCTAACTCCTACGAGCAGTACTTC
cdr3_aa: CATSDPNSYEQYF

j_call: TRBJ1-2
v_call: TRBV7-9
cdr3_length: 11
clone_size: NA
d_call: NA
cdr3_nt: TGTGCCAGCAGCTTGGCAACCGGCTACACCTTC
cdr3_aa: CASSLATGYTF

j_call: TRBJ1-1
v_call: TRBV12-3/TRBV12-4
cdr3_length: 11
clone_size: NA
d_call: TRBD1
cdr3_nt: TGTGCCAGCAGTGTAGGACAGGGGGGGATCTTT
cdr3_aa: CASSVGQGGIF

j_call: TRBJ2-7
v_call: TRBV11-3
cdr3_length: 15
clone_size: NA
d_call: NA
cdr3_nt: TGTGCCAGCAGCTTAGATTTAAGGGGAGGCTACGAGCAGTACTTC
cdr3_aa: CASSLDLRGGYEQYF

j_call: TRBJ2-3
v_call: TRBV7-9
cdr3_length: 17
clone_size: NA
d_call: TRBD2
cdr3_nt: TGTGCCAGCAGCTTACCTCGGGGAGCGGGAGTTGCAGATACGCAGTATTTT
cdr3_aa: CASSLPRGAGVADTQYF

j_call: TRBJ2-3
v_call: TRBV3-1/TRBV3-2
cdr3_length: 15
clone_size: NA
d_call: NA
cdr3_nt: TGTGCCAGCAGGGAGACTTACCAGTCCACAGATACGCAGTATTTT
cdr3_aa: CASRETYQSTDTQYF

j_call: TRBJ2-1
v_call: TRBV6-4
cdr3_length: 16
clone_size: NA
d_call: TRBD1
cdr3_nt: TGTGCCAGCAGTGACAGCAGGGACAGCTCCTACAATGAGCAGTTCTTC
cdr3_aa: CASSDSRDSSYNEQFF

j_call: TRBJ2-3
v_call: TRBV6-5
cdr3_length: 15
clone_size: NA
d_call: NA
cdr3_nt: TGTGCCAGCAGTTACGCCCTCGGCGGGACAGATACGCAGTATTTT
cdr3_aa: CASSYALGGTDTQYF

j_call: TRBJ2-2
v_call: TRBV15
cdr3_length: 14
clone_size: NA
d_call: TRBD2
cdr3_nt: TGTGCCACCAGCCGCGGGCGGGAGACCGGGGAGCTGTTTTTT
cdr3_aa: CATSRGRETGELFF

j_call: TRBJ2-7
v_call: TRBV28
cdr3_length: 15
clone_size: NA
d_call: TRBD1
cdr3_nt: TGTGCCAGCACCTATATAGGGGACAGGACCTACGAGCAGTACTTC
cdr3_aa: CASTYIGDRTYEQYF

j_call: TRBJ2-3
v_call: TRBV15
cdr3_length: 15
clone_size: once
d_call: NA
cdr3_nt: TGTGCCACCGGAGCAGAGGGACACCCCGGGGATACGCAGTATTTT
cdr3_aa: CATGAEGHPGDTQYF